The 20 T cell receptor beta chains listed next were all sequenced from one sample in a study of PD-1 blockade in classical Hodgkin lymphoma. Clones were read by immunoSEQ multiplex PCR, and TCRdb kept only the in-frame ones, dropping some. Of tens of thousands of clones listed, about 92% are singletons. Brentuximab vedotin exposure varied among the patients, all of whom had relapsed after autologous stem cell transplantation. The sample here was peripheral blood mononuclear cells (PBMCs), taken at baseline. These receptors were obtained from a human donor with classical Hodgkin lymphoma.

This chain connects TRBV27 to TRBJ2-3; 10 bases are a match to TRBD2. V lost 5 bases, J lost 4 bases, and 6 bases stayed unmatched. This CDR3 is 15 amino acids long. CDR1 MNHEY and CDR2 SMNVEV come from the germline V gene (reference sequence). The CDR3 nucleotides are TGTGCCAGCAGTCCTAGCGGGGGAGACGCAGATACGCAGTATTTT. As protein: CASSPSGGDADTQYF.

About this clone itself: Its ends do not fully match the called genes, so a read error is possible. This specimen includes other DNA sequences encoding the same CDR3. This chain joins TRBV10-3 and TRBJ1-2, with D perhaps matching TRBD1 (6 bases). Germline V gives CDR1 ENHRY, CDR2 SYGVKD. The CDR3 contains 14 residues. The CDR3 loop is CAISDGGLYYGYTF. The DNA of the CDR3 is TGTGCCATTAGTGACGGGGGGCTATACTATGGCTACACCTTC.

The genes are TRBV30 and TRBJ1-5; 8 bases are a match to TRBD1. J gave up 5 bases and V 5 bases, and 5 bases lay outside the gene matches. The germline V gene encodes CDR1 GTSNPN and CDR2 SVGIG (reference sequence). There are 13 residues in the CDR3. DNA for the CDR3: TGTGCCTGGGGTCACAGGGGGGATCAGCCCCAGCATTTT. It yields the protein CAWGHRGDQPQHF. Complete variable domain (other parts from reference TRBV30 and TRBJ1-5): SQTIHQWPATLVQPVGSPLSLECTVEGTSNPNLYWYRQAAGRGLQLLFYSVGIGQISSEVPQNLSASRPQDRQFILSSKKLLLSDSGFYLCAWGHRGDQPQHFGDGTRLSIL.

The chain links TRBV11-3 to TRBJ2-3; 11 bases are shared with TRBD1. The germline V gene has CDR1 SGHNT and CDR2 YENEEA. J was trimmed by 4 bases and V by 4 bases; bases with no gene match: 4. The CDR3 runs 15 residues. This CDR3 is CASSWGQGGADTQYF. In DNA, the CDR3 is TGTGCCAGCAGCTGGGGACAGGGGGGGGCAGATACGCAGTATTTT.

This clone has just a few counts. This chain uses TRBV27 with TRBJ2-7; 7 bases match TRBD2. The V and J ends lost 3 bases and 1 base, in that order; junction bases with no gene match: 9. The CDR3 has 16 amino acids. The germline gives CDR1 MNHEY, CDR2 SMNVEV (reference sequence). The CDR3 sequence is CASSFHVSGGSYEQYF. The CDR3 DNA sequence: TGTGCCAGCAGTTTCCACGTGTCGGGGGGATCCTACGAGCAGTACTTC.

This CDR3 is CASGPTSGGTGELFF. CDR3 coding DNA: TGCGCCAGCGGACCGACTAGCGGAGGCACCGGGGAGCTGTTTTTT. The V gene is TRBV5-1, the J gene TRBJ2-2; 9 positions agree with TRBD2. CDR1 is SGHRS and CDR2 is YFSETQ in the germline V gene. With 7 bases clipped from V and 4 bases from J, the junction kept 8 bases outside the gene matches. This CDR3 is 15 amino acids long.

This clone was picked up one time. The chain has TRBV25-1 and TRBJ2-2, with TRBD1 identical over 10 bases. The junction had 5 bases not matched to a gene; V was cut back by 1 base and J by 3 bases. The CDR3 runs to 17 residues. Germline V gene data show CDR1 as MGHDK and CDR2 as SYGVNS. The CDR3 nucleotides are TGTGCCAGCAGTGAATGGCGCGGGACAGGGGACACCGGGGAGCTGTTTTTT. Translated, it gives CASSEWRGTGDTGELFF.

V usage is TRBV7-9 and J usage is TRBJ2-1; 12 bases map to TRBD2. The CDR3 has 14 amino acids. Germline assignment: CDR1 SEHNR and CDR2 FQNEAQ (reference sequence). Losses at the gene ends were 3 bases for V and 9 bases for J; bases not matched to a gene: 3. The CDR3 protein is CASSFWTSGTEQFF. The CDR3 DNA sequence: TGTGCCAGCAGCTTCTGGACTAGCGGGACTGAGCAGTTCTTC.

This clone was counted a single time. The V gene is TRBV2, the J gene TRBJ2-1; D not resolved. Germline loops: CDR1 SNHLY, CDR2 FYNNEI. V gave up 6 bases and J gave up 10 bases, with 10 bases separating them. The length of the CDR3 is 11 residues. The CDR3 DNA sequence: TGTGCCAGCAGCGTCTGGCAGGAGCAGTTCTTC. The encoded protein is CASSVWQEQFF.

V and J are TRBV12-5 and TRBJ1-1; D is undetermined. Trimming cost V 5 bases and J 0 bases, with 10 bases left between them. The CDR3 has 14 amino acids. CDR1 and CDR2 (germline): LGHNT, FRNRAP. The CDR3 region has the DNA TGTGCTAGTGGTACTGTTCCTCTGAACACTGAAGCTTTCTTT. This encodes CASGTVPLNTEAFF.

The rearrangement joins TRBV19 to TRBJ2-7; D is uncertain. V was cut by 9 bases and J by 4 bases, with 4 bases left in between. CDR3 size: 9 residues. Germline CDR1 reads LNHDA; CDR2 reads SQIVND (reference sequence). CDR3 protein: CASMYEQYF. In DNA form, the CDR3 reads TGTGCCAGCATGTACGAGCAGTACTTC.

Only a few counts were recorded for this clone. The J gene is TRBJ2-2, the V gene TRBV7-2, with no clear D. The germline CDR1 and CDR2 sequences are SGHTA and FQGNSA. V was clipped by 4 bases and J by 4 bases, with 7 bases between them. CDR3 length equals 13 residues. CDR3 nucleotides: TGTGCCAGCAGCTCGTACAGCACCGGGGAGCTGTTTTTT. Amino acid sequence: CASSSYSTGELFF.

This chain joins TRBV4-2 and TRBJ1-3, with 8 bases aligning to TRBD1. CDR3 length: 15 amino acids. Per the germline V gene, CDR1 is LGHNA and CDR2 is YNFKEQ. After removal of 0 bases from V and 2 bases from J, the junction contained 0 bases not matched to a gene. The CDR3 nucleotides read TGTGCCAGCAGCCAAGACAGGGGGCCTGGAAACACCATATATTTT. It specifies CASSQDRGPGNTIYF.

The chain couples TRBV29-1 to TRBJ2-1; TRBD2 agrees at 8 bases. V shed 0 bases and J 2 bases; nucleotides not matched to a gene: 0. CDR3 length: 14 residues. The V gene's germline CDR1 is SQVTM and CDR2 ANQGSEA. CDR3 sequence reads: CSVEDGRAYNEQFF. In DNA, the CDR3 is TGCAGCGTTGAAGACGGGAGGGCCTACAATGAGCAGTTCTTC.

J is TRBJ1-2 and V is TRBV29-1; 7 bases are a match to TRBD1. The ends lost 6 bases at V and 3 bases at J; junction bases unmatched: 13. The CDR3 loop spans 15 amino acids. Germline V gene lookup returns CDR1 SQVTM and CDR2 ANQGSEA. CDR3 DNA: TGCAGCGTGGACGGGACAGCCCGACGCGACTATGGCTACACCTTC. Translation: CSVDGTARRDYGYTF.

V and J are TRBV28 and TRBJ2-4, with 8 bases aligning to TRBD2. This CDR3 contains 14 residues. J gave up 5 bases and V 2 bases, and 2 bases lay outside the gene matches. In germline, CDR1 is MDHEN, CDR2 SYDVKM. DNA for the CDR3: TGTGCCAGCAGTTTAACAGCGGGGGAAAACATTCAGTACTTC. Translation gives CASSLTAGENIQYF.

J is TRBJ2-3 and V is TRBV29-1; D not certain. Between the trimmed V and J ends, which lost 3 bases and 5 bases, there was a span of 15 bases. This CDR3 is 14 amino acids long. Germline V gene data show CDR1 as SQVTM and CDR2 as ANQGSEA. Here the CDR3 reads CSVDPYARQDTQYF. The DNA of the CDR3 is TGCAGCGTTGACCCTTATGCCAGGCAAGATACGCAGTATTTT.

The table lists this clone with a count of one. This chain joins TRBV9 and TRBJ2-5; no clear D gene. V lost 0 bases and J lost 7, with 13 bases in between. The CDR3 sequence is 14 residues long. Germline CDR1 SGDLS, CDR2 YYNGEE. CDR3 nucleotides: TGTGCCAGCAGCGTAGTTCCAGAGGCAGGGACCCAGTACTTC. It encodes CASSVVPEAGTQYF.

The CDR3 nucleotides are TGTGCCAGCAGCTTTTTAGGTTCGAACACTGAAGCTTTCTTT. Residues: CASSFLGSNTEAFF. The chain combines TRBV7-3 with TRBJ1-1; no definite D call. Germline values: CDR1 SGHTA, CDR2 FQGTGA. V shed 3 bases and J shed 1 base, with 9 bases lying between them. CDR3 length equals 14 residues.

This chain links TRBV2 with TRBJ2-2; TRBD1 aligns across 7 bases. This CDR3 is built from 15 residues. Trimming cost V 10 bases and J 5 bases; bases outside gene matches: 13. CDR1 and CDR2 from the germline V gene are SNHLY and FYNNEI. The CDR3 is CATKPGTEMTGELFF. In DNA form, the CDR3 reads TGTGCCACCAAGCCCGGGACAGAGATGACCGGGGAGCTGTTTTTT.